Listed below are T cell receptor beta chains from one sample, sequenced in a study of cytomegalovirus exposure and HLA in healthy donors. Method: immunoSEQ multiplex PCR; TCRdb's copy keeps in-frame clones and lacks some. The table shows 80,000 to 100,000 clones, with around 77% occurring only once. The sequenced sample consisted of PBMCs. The receptor set was obtained from a man aged 45-65 years in good health and CMV-seropositive. The CDR3 runs from the conserved cysteine through the conserved F or W. Each record gives: J gene, D gene, V gene, clone size, CDR3 protein. The D gene is left open where the match is weak. Some rows have no size entry. The others give once, few or many, or a class for an expanded clone.

TRBJ2-1	-	TRBV5-8	once	CASSPDLVGADHNEQFF
TRBJ2-6	TRBD1	TRBV10-3	-	CAIRAGTGRSETSGANVLTF
TRBJ2-3	TRBD2	TRBV9	-	CASSVDWGGTDTQYF
TRBJ1-3	-	TRBV5-6	-	CASSWRTRTGDSGNTIYF
TRBJ2-3	-	TRBV2	-	CASSVEVPLSDTQYF
TRBJ2-3	TRBD1	TRBV10-3	-	CAQQGDNTDTQYF
TRBJ2-7	-	TRBV6-5	-	CASSYEAAGLAEQYF
TRBJ1-5	-	TRBV5-6	-	CASSTGGGGQPQHF
TRBJ1-2	-	TRBV5-1	-	CASSSGDKYGYTF
TRBJ1-4	TRBD1	TRBV9	once	CASTRTGQTNEKLFF
TRBJ1-2	-	TRBV5-6	-	CASSFPGHLKHGYTF
TRBJ2-5	-	TRBV7-8	-	CASMSVQETQYF
TRBJ1-5	-	TRBV30	-	CAWSESGSQPQHF
TRBJ1-4	-	TRBV9	-	CASTQGATNEKLFF
TRBJ1-4	-	TRBV4-3	-	CASSQDGGKWGNEKLFF
TRBJ1-4	TRBD1	TRBV5-1	-	CASSFRGDNEKLFF
TRBJ2-7	TRBD2	TRBV7-9	-	CASSGGLAGDYEQYF
TRBJ1-2	-	TRBV5-4	-	CASTETPTNGYPF
TRBJ2-1	TRBD2	TRBV28	-	CASSYRGLDNEQFF
TRBJ1-3	TRBD1	TRBV7-3	-	CASSTGAGNTIYF
TRBJ1-5	-	TRBV10-3	-	CAISEAGEPQNF
TRBJ1-1	-	TRBV7-2	once	CASSPLTEAFF
TRBJ1-5	-	TRBV18	-	CASSPSGGDQPQHF
TRBJ1-4	-	TRBV10-3	-	CAISDGLLEKLFF
TRBJ2-5	-	TRBV9	-	CASSVRTHSTETQYF
TRBJ1-5	-	TRBV2	once	CASSGWTAQQPQHF
TRBJ1-3	-	TRBV7-2	-	CASSSWARSGNTIYF
TRBJ2-7	-	TRBV10-3	-	CAITNRGGTGYEQYF
TRBJ2-3	TRBD1	TRBV5-1	few	CASSRDRHTDTQYF
TRBJ2-7	-	TRBV5-1	-	CASSLETGYFYEQYF
TRBJ2-1	-	TRBV11-3	few	CASSRGAGYNEQFF
TRBJ2-2	-	TRBV6-1	-	CASSGSRTPRTGELFF
TRBJ2-1	-	TRBV10-3	few	CAISERTPGTYNEQFF
TRBJ2-3	TRBD2	TRBV30	-	CASSRTSGGVADTQYF
TRBJ2-1	TRBD2	TRBV7-3	-	CASSFFTSGGASEQFF
TRBJ2-1	TRBD2	TRBV14	-	CASSQYGLAGDNEQFF
TRBJ2-3	TRBD2	TRBV28	-	CASSGSGGNTDTQYF
TRBJ1-5	-	TRBV9	-	CASSVGGPNQPQHF
TRBJ2-7	TRBD1	TRBV6-1	-	CASSARQGAGYEQYF
TRBJ1-2	-	TRBV4-3	-	CASSQSRTGTGGYPF
TRBJ2-7	TRBD2	TRBV7-8	-	CASSLAPGGDYEQYF
TRBJ1-2	-	TRBV7-2	-	CASSPGGRQVVGYTF